This T cell receptor beta chain derives from a study of cytomegalovirus exposure and HLA in healthy donors. Germline CDR1 reads LGHNA; CDR2 reads YSLEER. The length of the CDR3 is 16 residues. Losses at the gene ends were 1 base for V and 7 bases for J; bases not matched to a gene: 6. PCR employed 60 Vbeta and 13 Jbeta primers. This table comes from immunoSEQ multiplex PCR, and its TCRdb copy is limited to in-frame clones, with some not included. This sample yields roughly 110,000 clones, of which around 77% are seen a single time; around 2.1% belongs to the top ten. This clone was observed a few times. Its specificity is not known. Whole-study findings and limits: Usually a TCR sequence was rare, but some public TCRs were found in many donors. Looking again later, the authors saw that most CMV-associated TCR beta chains seemed HLA-restricted. The authors listed approximately 160 TCR beta chains as cytomegalovirus-associated. In a later analysis, HLA-associated TCR beta chains were more clonally expanded than equally common others.

The receptor was isolated from a man aged 18 to 35 in good health and CMV-seronegative. The gene calls are TRBV4-3 and TRBJ2-3; 12 nucleotides align to TRBD2. Sequenced material: PBMCs. The CDR3 spells CASSQGLAGVSNTQYF. DNA for the CDR3: TGCGCCAGCAGCCAAGGACTAGCGGGGGTCTCCAATACGCAGTATTTT.